The 20 T cell receptor beta chains below all came from one sample that was sequenced in a study of blood T cell repertoires in COVID-19. The table came from immunoSEQ multiplex PCR; TCRdb's copy has only in-frame clones and leaves some out. The sample has under 500,000 clones, roughly 87% seen once. Material for sequencing was PBMCs or T cells enriched from blood (not recorded which). The source is a woman aged 18-29 years with acute COVID-19.

This chain uses TRBV6-5 with TRBJ2-7; TRBD1 matches 12 bases. Germline V gene sequence: CDR1 MNHEY, CDR2 SVGAGI. With 3 bases clipped from V and 7 bases from J, the junction kept 4 bases outside the gene matches. The CDR3 sequence is 14 residues long. CDR3 sequence reads: CASSYGDRGREQYF. The CDR3 DNA follows: TGTGCCAGCAGTTATGGGGACAGGGGGCGAGAGCAGTACTTC.

V is TRBV19 and J is TRBJ2-1, with TRBD1 as a possible D gene (5 bases). V shed 5 bases and J shed 3 bases, with 8 bases lying between them. The CDR3 runs 13 residues. Germline V CDR1 and CDR2: LNHDA, SQIVND (reference sequence). The CDR3, as DNA: TGTGCCAGTAGTGTGACAGTCTACAATGAGCAGTTCTTC. It is translated as CASSVTVYNEQFF.

The chain has TRBV5-8 and TRBJ2-1; the D gene is possibly TRBD2 (5 bases). CDR3 size: 16 residues. Germline V gives CDR1 SGHTS, CDR2 YDEGEE. Trimming removed 1 base from V and 0 bases from J, with 11 bases in between. The CDR3 nucleotides are TGTGCCAGCAGCTTGAGCGGCTCCAACTCCTACAATGAGCAGTTCTTC. It translates to CASSLSGSNSYNEQFF.

The chain joins TRBV7-6 to TRBJ1-3; D gene uncertain. This CDR3 has 13 amino acids. Deletions cut 4 bases from V and 0 bases from J, with 4 bases between. Germline CDR1 is SGHVS and CDR2 is FNYEAQ. The CDR3 spells CASSYSSGNTIYF. Here the CDR3 DNA reads TGTGCCAGCAGCTACAGCTCTGGAAACACCATATATTTT.

The chain joins TRBV6-5 to TRBJ2-5, with 7 bases fitting TRBD1. V lost 5 bases to trimming and J lost 5 bases; unmatched junction nucleotides: 5. This CDR3 region has 13 residues. Germline CDR1 is MNHEY and CDR2 is SVGAGI. The CDR3 protein is CASSLTGDETQYF. CDR3 in DNA: TGTGCCAGCAGTCTTACAGGGGACGAGACCCAGTACTTC.

The rearrangement links TRBV25-1 to TRBJ1-2; no definite D call. CDR3 length: 12 amino acids. Germline V gene lookup returns CDR1 MGHDK and CDR2 SYGVNS. V lost 0 bases and J lost 6, with 5 bases in between. The DNA for the CDR3 is TGTGCCAGCAGTGAATACCGCGATGGCTACACCTTC. Encoded protein: CASSEYRDGYTF.

The CDR3 here is CAISDREFYEQYF. The CDR3 bases are TGTGCCATCAGCGACAGGGAATTTTACGAGCAGTACTTC. The chain has TRBV10-3 and TRBJ2-7; TRBD1 aligns across 7 bases. The J segment lost 4 bases and the V segment lost 6 bases, leaving 6 bases of the junction unmatched. CDR3 size: 13 residues. Germline V gives CDR1 ENHRY, CDR2 SYGVKD.

This chain uses TRBV5-1 with TRBJ2-2; 9 positions match TRBD1. Germline trimming cut 4 bases from V and 6 bases from J; bases unmatched to any gene: 4. The length of the CDR3 is 14 residues. From germline, CDR1 is SGHRS and CDR2 YFSETQ. CDR3 sequence reads: CASSRGQGSGELFF. The CDR3 DNA sequence: TGCGCCAGCAGCAGGGGACAGGGTTCCGGGGAGCTGTTTTTT.

The chain carries TRBV3-1 (or the pseudogene TRBV3-2) and TRBJ2-1; TRBD2 aligns across 13 bases. Germline V gene data show CDR1 as LGHDT and CDR2 as YNNKEL (reference sequence). Unmatched junction bases numbered 8, after V lost 4 bases and J lost 5 bases. The CDR3 has 17 amino acids. CDR3 sequence: CASSPRTSGGLDNEQFF. DNA of the CDR3: TGTGCCAGCAGCCCGCGGACTAGCGGGGGTCTAGACAATGAGCAGTTCTTC.

This rearrangement joins TRBV27 to TRBJ1-6; 12 bases match TRBD1. The junction had 2 bases not matched to a gene; V was cut back by 3 bases and J by 11 bases. The CDR3 is made up of 14 amino acids. Germline V gene data show CDR1 as MNHEY and CDR2 as SMNVEV (reference sequence). The CDR3 DNA reads as TGTGCCAGCAGTTTGGGGACAGGGGGCCCACCCCTCCACTTT. Its translation is CASSLGTGGPPLHF.

The chain has TRBV5-4 and TRBJ2-1; 7 bases are shared with TRBD2. With V trimmed by 3 bases and J by 2 bases, 5 bases remained unmatched. There are 15 residues in the CDR3. Germline values: CDR1 SGHNT, CDR2 YYREEE (reference sequence). Here the CDR3 DNA reads TGTGCCAGCAGCTGGGACTACCAAACCTACAATGAGCAGTTCTTC. Encoded protein: CASSWDYQTYNEQFF.

The gene calls are TRBV7-9 and TRBJ2-1, with 11 bases lining up with TRBD2. The J segment lost 7 bases and the V segment lost 3 bases, leaving 5 bases of the junction unmatched. The CDR3 runs 15 residues. Germline CDR1 SEHNR, CDR2 FQNEAQ (reference sequence). CDR3 loop: CASSFSGGAVNEQFF. CDR3 coding DNA: TGTGCCAGCAGCTTTAGCGGGGGGGCTGTAAATGAGCAGTTCTTC.

This chain joins TRBV3-1 (or the pseudogene TRBV3-2) and TRBJ1-4; the match to TRBD1 covers 8 bases. V shed 0 bases, J shed 3 bases, and the junction held 6 bases outside the gene matches. There are 17 residues in the CDR3. The V gene's germline CDR1 is LGHDT and CDR2 YNNKEL (reference sequence). The CDR3 reads CASSQDAQGASNEKLFF. The CDR3 DNA reads as TGTGCCAGCAGCCAAGACGCGCAGGGGGCATCTAATGAAAAACTGTTTTTT.

The chain is built from TRBV2 and TRBJ1-4; 12 bases align to TRBD1. This CDR3 has 18 residues. CDR1 is SNHLY and CDR2 is FYNNEI in the germline V gene. J gave up 6 bases and V 2 bases, and 10 bases lay outside the gene matches. This chain's CDR3 is CASSEPGTGGEVYEKLFF. CDR3 coding DNA: TGTGCCAGCAGTGAACCCGGGACAGGGGGCGAGGTCTATGAAAAACTGTTTTTT.

This chain uses TRBV7-2 with TRBJ1-3; D is uncertain. CDR3 size: 14 residues. Per germline, CDR1 SGHTA and CDR2 FQGNSA. The V and J ends lost 1 base and 6 bases respectively, with 10 bases between them. CDR3 sequence (DNA): TGTGCCAGCAGCTTAGTTCGATTAGAAAACACCATATATTTT. Translation: CASSLVRLENTIYF. Drawing the rest from reference TRBV7-2 and TRBJ1-3, the complete variable domain is GAGVSQSPSNKVTEKGKDVELRCDPISGHTALYWYRQSLGQGLEFLIYFQGNSAPDKSGLPSDRFSAERTGGSVSTLTIQRTQQEDSAVYLCASSLVRLENTIYFGEGSWLTVV.

In nucleotides, the CDR3 is TGTGCCAGCTCACCAGGGACAGGGAGCTATGGCTACACCTTC. It is translated as CASSPGTGSYGYTF. This chain links TRBV18 with TRBJ1-2; 9 bases match TRBD1. V trimming: 2 bases; J trimming: 4 bases; junction bases outside the gene matches: 2. The CDR3 loop spans 14 amino acids. Germline CDR1 KGHSH, CDR2 LQKENI. The full variable domain, its missing parts supplied by reference TRBV18 and TRBJ1-2, is NAGVMQNPRHLVRRRGQEARLRCSPMKGHSHVYWYRQLPEEGLKFMVYLQKENIIDESGMPKERFSAEFPKEGPSILRIQQVVRGDSAAYFCASSPGTGSYGYTFGSGTRLTVV.

The chain couples TRBV28 to TRBJ2-2; 10 positions agree with TRBD2. The trim removed 5 bases at V and 6 bases at J, leaving 6 bases unmatched. This CDR3 is built from 15 residues. Per germline, CDR1 MDHEN and CDR2 SYDVKM. The CDR3 nucleotides read TGTGCCAGCAGTCTAGCGGGGGATGAGGCCGGGGAGCTGTTTTTT. The encoded protein is CASSLAGDEAGELFF.

This chain joins TRBV13 and TRBJ2-6, with a tentative D call TRBD1 (6 bases). Trimming took 3 bases from V and 1 from J, leaving 16 bases between them. CDR3 length: 18 residues. CDR1 and CDR2 (germline): PRHDT, FYEKMQ (reference sequence). The CDR3 nucleotides are TGTGCCAGCAGCTTGGGTATGGGCAGGGGTTCTGGGGCCAACGTCCTGACTTTC. Translation gives CASSLGMGRGSGANVLTF.

The chain links TRBV5-4 to TRBJ2-1; 9 bases are shared with TRBD1. V lost 2 bases, J lost 6 bases, and 6 bases stayed unmatched. There are 15 residues in the CDR3. In germline, CDR1 is SGHNT, CDR2 YYREEE (reference sequence). CDR3 amino acids: CASSLRTGATNEQFF. The CDR3 coding sequence is TGTGCCAGCAGCTTACGGACAGGGGCAACCAATGAGCAGTTCTTC.

The J gene is TRBJ1-5, the V gene TRBV28, with 7 positions matching TRBD1. The CDR3 spans 15 residues. V gave up 5 bases and J gave up 3 bases; unmatched junction bases: 7. CDR1 is MDHEN, CDR2 SYDVKM, per germline. The CDR3 bases are TGTGCCAGCAGTATAAGACAGGGCAACAATCAGCCCCAGCATTTT. Encoded protein: CASSIRQGNNQPQHF. Looking up the rest from reference TRBV28 and TRBJ1-5 gives the full variable domain: DVKVTQSSRYLVKRTGEKVFLECVQDMDHENMFWYRQDPGLGLRLIYFSYDVKMKEKGDIPEGYSVSREKKERFSLILESASTNQTSMYLCASSIRQGNNQPQHFGDGTRLSIL.